The TCR beta chain described here comes from a study of T cell responses to AZD1222 COVID-19 vaccine. CDR1 and CDR2 from the germline V gene are SGHRS and YFSETQ. The V and J ends lost 6 bases and 0 bases, in that order; junction bases with no gene match: 5. The CDR3 runs to 16 residues. TCRdb's table, derived via immunoSEQ multiplex PCR, lists solely in-frame clones and lacks some. The sample yields approximately 130,000 clones, 70% to 90% seen once. The sequences come from peripheral blood, collected on day 0 of AZD1222 vaccination. J is TRBJ2-1 and V is TRBV5-1; 11 nucleotides agree with TRBD2. This TCR derives from an adult in good health. The CDR3: CASTPSGGTSYNEQFF. The CDR3 DNA reads TGCGCCAGCACCCCTAGCGGGGGGACCTCCTACAATGAGCAGTTCTTC.